This T cell receptor beta chain was captured by sequencing in a study of blood T cell repertoires in COVID-19. Sequencing used immunoSEQ multiplex PCR; TCRdb keeps in-frame clones, though not all of them. The table has 300,000 to 350,000 clones, 75% to 95% seen once. Germline V CDR1 and CDR2: KGHDR, SFDVKD. Trimming took 0 bases from V and 8 from J; bases not matched to a gene: 3. The CDR3 has 13 residues. Input material: peripheral blood. This sequence joins TRBV24-1 and TRBJ2-7, with 7 bases fitting TRBD2. This receptor was taken from a woman aged 25 to 39 with COVID-19, enrolled during active disease. CDR3 region: CATSDLLAAQQYF. In DNA form, the CDR3 reads TGTGCCACCAGTGATTTGCTAGCGGCTCAGCAGTACTTC.